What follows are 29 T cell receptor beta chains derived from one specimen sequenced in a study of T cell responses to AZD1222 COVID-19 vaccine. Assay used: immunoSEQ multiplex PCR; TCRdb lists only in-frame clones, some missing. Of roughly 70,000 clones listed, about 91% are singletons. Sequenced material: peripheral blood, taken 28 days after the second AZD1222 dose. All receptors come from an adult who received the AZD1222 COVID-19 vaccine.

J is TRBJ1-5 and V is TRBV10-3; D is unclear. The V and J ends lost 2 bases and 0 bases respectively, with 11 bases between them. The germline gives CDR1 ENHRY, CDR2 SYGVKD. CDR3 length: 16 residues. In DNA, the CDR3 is TGTGCCATCAGTGAGGGCCGGGTCCTTAGCAATCAGCCCCAGCATTTT. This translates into CAISEGRVLSNQPQHF.

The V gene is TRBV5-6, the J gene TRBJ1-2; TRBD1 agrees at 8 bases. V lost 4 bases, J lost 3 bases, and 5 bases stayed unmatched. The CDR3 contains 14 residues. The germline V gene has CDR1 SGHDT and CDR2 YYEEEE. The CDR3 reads CASSKQDRDYGYTF. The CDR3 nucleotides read TGTGCCAGCAGCAAACAGGACAGGGACTATGGCTACACCTTC.

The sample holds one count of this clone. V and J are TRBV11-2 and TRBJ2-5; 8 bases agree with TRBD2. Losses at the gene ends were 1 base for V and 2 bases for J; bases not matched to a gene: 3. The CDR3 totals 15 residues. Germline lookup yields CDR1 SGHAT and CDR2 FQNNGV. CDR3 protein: CASSLAGGLQETQYF. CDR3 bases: TGTGCCAGCAGCTTAGCGGGGGGGCTTCAAGAGACCCAGTACTTC.

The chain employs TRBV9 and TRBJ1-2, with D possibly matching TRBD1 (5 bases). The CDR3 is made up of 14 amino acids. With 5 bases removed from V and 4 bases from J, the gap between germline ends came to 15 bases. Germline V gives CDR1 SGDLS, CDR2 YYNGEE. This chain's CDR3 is CASSETGGGYGYTF. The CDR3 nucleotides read TGTGCCAGCAGTGAAACAGGCGGGGGCTATGGCTACACCTTC. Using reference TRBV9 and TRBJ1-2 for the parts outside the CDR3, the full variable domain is DSGVTQTPKHLITATGQRVTLRCSPRSGDLSVYWYQQSLDQGLQFLIQYYNGEERAKGNILERFSAQQFPDLHSELNLSSLELGDSALYFCASSETGGGYGYTFGSGTRLTVV.

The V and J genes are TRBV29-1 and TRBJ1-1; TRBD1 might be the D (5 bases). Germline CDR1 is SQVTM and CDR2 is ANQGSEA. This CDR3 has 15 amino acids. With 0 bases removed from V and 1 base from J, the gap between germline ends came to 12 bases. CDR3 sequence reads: CSVEDQAGRNTEAFF. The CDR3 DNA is TGCAGCGTTGAAGATCAGGCAGGGAGGAACACTGAAGCTTTCTTT.

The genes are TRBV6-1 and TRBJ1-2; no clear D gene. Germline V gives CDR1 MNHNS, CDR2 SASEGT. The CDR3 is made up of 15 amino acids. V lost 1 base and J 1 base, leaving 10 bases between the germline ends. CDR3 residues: CASSEVLANNYGYTF. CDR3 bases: TGTGCCAGCAGTGAAGTTCTAGCCAATAACTATGGCTACACCTTC.

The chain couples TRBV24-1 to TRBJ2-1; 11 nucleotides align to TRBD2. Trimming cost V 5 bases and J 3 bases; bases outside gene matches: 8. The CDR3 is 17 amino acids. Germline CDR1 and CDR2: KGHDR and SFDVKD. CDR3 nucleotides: TGTGCCACCAGTGGGGGGAGACTAGCGGGAAACTACAATGAGCAGTTCTTC. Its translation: CATSGGRLAGNYNEQFF.

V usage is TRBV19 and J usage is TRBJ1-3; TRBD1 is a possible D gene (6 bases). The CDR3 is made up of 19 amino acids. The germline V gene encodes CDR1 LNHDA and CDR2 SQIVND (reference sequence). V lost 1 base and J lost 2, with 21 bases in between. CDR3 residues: CASSIVAGGPGMTGNTIYF. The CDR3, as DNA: TGTGCCAGTAGTATAGTTGCCGGGGGGCCGGGGATGACTGGAAACACCATATATTTT.

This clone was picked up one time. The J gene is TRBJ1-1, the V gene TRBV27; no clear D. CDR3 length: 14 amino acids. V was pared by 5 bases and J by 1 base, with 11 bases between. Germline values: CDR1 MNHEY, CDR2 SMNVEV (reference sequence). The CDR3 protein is CASSPYQKNTEAFF. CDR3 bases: TGTGCCAGCAGTCCCTACCAGAAGAACACTGAAGCTTTCTTT.

CDR3 region: CASSRTGGGNQPQHF. The CDR3 DNA follows: TGTGCCAGCAGCCGGACAGGGGGTGGCAATCAGCCCCAGCATTTT. The J gene is TRBJ1-5, the V gene TRBV6-5; 10 bases align to TRBD1. Germline CDR1 reads MNHEY; CDR2 reads SVGAGI. The CDR3 runs to 15 residues. J gave up 2 bases and V 6 bases, and 4 bases lay outside the gene matches.

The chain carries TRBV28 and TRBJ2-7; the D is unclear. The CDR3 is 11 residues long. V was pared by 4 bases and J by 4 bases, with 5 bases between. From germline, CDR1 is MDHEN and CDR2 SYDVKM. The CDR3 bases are TGTGCCAGCAGTTCCACGTACGAGCAGTACTTC. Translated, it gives CASSSTYEQYF.

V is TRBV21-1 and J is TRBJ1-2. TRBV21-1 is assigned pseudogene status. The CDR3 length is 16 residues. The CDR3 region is CASSPREVAVGDGYTF. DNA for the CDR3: TGTGCCAGCAGCCCTCGAGAAGTGGCAGTCGGCGACGGCTACACCTTC.

The CDR3 here is CSVEDLQRGWETQYF. Here the CDR3 DNA reads TGCAGCGTTGAAGATCTCCAGCGGGGGTGGGAGACCCAGTACTTC. The chain uses TRBV29-1 and TRBJ2-5; TRBD2 agrees at 8 bases. The CDR3 is made up of 15 amino acids. Germline CDR1 and CDR2: SQVTM and ANQGSEA. The V gene end was trimmed by 0 bases and the J gene end by 5 bases; junction bases not matched to a gene: 8.

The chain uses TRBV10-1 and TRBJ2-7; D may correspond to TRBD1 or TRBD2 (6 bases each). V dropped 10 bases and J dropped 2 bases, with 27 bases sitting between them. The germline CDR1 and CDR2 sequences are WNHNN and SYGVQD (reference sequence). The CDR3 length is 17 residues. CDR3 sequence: CANHGIAGQVLTYEQYV. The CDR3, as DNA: TGCGCCAACCACGGGATCGCGGGACAAGTGCTCACCTACGAGCAGTACGTC.

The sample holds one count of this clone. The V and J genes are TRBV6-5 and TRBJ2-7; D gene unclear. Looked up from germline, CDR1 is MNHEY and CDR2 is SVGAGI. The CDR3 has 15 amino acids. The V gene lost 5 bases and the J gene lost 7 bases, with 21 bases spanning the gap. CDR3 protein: CASSHLPLTLGEQYF. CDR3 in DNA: TGTGCCAGCAGTCACCTCCCCCTAACCCTGGGGGAGCAGTACTTC.

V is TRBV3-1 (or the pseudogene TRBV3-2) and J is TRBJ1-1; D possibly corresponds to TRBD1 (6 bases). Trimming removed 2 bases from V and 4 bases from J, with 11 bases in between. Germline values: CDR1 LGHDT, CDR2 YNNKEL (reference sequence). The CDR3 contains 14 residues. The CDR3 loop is CASSQKQGVTEAFF. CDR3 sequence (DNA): TGTGCCAGCAGCCAAAAACAGGGTGTCACTGAAGCTTTCTTT.

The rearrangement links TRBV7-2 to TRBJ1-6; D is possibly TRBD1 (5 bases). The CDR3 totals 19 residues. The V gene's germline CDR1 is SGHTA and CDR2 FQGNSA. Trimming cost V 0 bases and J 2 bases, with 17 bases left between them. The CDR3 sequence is CASSLARQGSSTYNSPLHF. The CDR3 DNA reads TGTGCCAGCAGCTTAGCTAGGCAGGGATCCTCAACCTATAATTCACCCCTCCACTTT.

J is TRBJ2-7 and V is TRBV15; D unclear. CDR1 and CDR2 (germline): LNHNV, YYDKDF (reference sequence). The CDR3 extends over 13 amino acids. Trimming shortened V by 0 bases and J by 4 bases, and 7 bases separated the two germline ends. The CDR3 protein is CATSRDQWYEQYF. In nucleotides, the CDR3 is TGTGCCACCAGCAGAGATCAGTGGTACGAGCAGTACTTC.

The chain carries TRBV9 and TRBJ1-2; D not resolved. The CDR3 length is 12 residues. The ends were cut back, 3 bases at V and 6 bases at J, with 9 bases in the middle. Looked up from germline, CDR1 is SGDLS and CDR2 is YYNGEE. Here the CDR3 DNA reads TGTGCCAGCAGCGCGTGGTCCGATGGCTACACCTTC. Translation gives CASSAWSDGYTF.

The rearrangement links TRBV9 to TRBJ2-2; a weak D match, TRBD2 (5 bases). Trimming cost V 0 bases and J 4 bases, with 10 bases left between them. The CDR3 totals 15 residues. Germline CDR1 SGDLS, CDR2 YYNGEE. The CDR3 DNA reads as TGTGCCAGCAGCGTAGGAGGGATGAGCACCGGGGAGCTGTTTTTT. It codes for CASSVGGMSTGELFF.

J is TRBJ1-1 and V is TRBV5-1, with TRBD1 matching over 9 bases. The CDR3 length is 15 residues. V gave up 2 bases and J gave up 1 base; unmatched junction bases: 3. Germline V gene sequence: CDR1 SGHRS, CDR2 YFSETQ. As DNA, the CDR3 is TGCGCCAGCAGCTTAGACAGGGGGAAGAACACTGAAGCTTTCTTT. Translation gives CASSLDRGKNTEAFF.

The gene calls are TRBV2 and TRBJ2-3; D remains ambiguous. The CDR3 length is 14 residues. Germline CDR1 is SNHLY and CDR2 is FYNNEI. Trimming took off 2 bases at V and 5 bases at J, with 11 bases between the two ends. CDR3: CASSEMAPRDTQYF. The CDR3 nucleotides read TGTGCCAGCAGTGAAATGGCCCCGCGAGATACGCAGTATTTT.

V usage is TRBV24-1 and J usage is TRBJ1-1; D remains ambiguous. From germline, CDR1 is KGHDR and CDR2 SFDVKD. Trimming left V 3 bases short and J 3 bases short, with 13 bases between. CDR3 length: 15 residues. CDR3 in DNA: TGTGCCACCAGTGATGGACGGCGGGGAGACACTGAAGCTTTCTTT. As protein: CATSDGRRGDTEAFF.

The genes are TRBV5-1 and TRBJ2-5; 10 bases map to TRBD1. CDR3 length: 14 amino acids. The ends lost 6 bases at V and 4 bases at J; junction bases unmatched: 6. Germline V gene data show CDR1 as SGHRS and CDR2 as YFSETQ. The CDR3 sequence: CASTFWTGGETQYF. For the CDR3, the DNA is TGCGCCAGCACCTTCTGGACAGGGGGAGAGACCCAGTACTTC.

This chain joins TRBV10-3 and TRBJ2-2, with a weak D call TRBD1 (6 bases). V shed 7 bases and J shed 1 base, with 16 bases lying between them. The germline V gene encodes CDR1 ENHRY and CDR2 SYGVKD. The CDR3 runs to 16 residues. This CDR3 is CAINREALRNTGELFF. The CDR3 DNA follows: TGTGCCATCAACAGGGAAGCCCTTAGGAACACCGGGGAGCTGTTTTTT.

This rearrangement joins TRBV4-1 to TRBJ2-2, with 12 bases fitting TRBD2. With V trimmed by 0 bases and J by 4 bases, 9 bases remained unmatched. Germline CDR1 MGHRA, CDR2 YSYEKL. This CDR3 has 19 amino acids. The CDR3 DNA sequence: TGCGCCAGCAGCCAAGATTACCGAGGACTAGCGGGAATCACCGGGGAGCTGTTTTTT. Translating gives CASSQDYRGLAGITGELFF.

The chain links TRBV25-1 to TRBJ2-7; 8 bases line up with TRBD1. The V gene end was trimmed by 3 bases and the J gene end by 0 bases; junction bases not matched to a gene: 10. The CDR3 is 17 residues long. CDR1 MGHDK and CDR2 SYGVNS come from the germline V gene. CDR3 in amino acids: CASSERGTGLSSYEQYF. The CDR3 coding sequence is TGTGCCAGCAGTGAGAGGGGGACAGGACTGAGCTCCTACGAGCAGTACTTC.

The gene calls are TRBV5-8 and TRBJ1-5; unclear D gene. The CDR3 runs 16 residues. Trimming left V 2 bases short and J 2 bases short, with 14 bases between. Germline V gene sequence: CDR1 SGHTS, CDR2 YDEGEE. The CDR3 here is CASSFLGRTGNQPQHF. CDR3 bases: TGTGCCAGCAGCTTTTTGGGGAGGACTGGCAATCAGCCCCAGCATTTT.

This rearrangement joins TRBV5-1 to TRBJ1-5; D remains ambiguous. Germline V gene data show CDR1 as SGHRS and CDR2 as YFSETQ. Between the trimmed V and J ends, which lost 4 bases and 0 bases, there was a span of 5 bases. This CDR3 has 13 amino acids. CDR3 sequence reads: CASSPTSNQPQHF. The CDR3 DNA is TGCGCCAGCAGCCCGACTAGCAATCAGCCCCAGCATTTT.